Below are 8 T cell receptor beta chains sequenced from a single sample in a study of CD8+ T cells in alopecia areata. RNA extraction and reverse transcription yielded cDNA as sequencing template. Data came from immunoSEQ multiplex PCR; TCRdb stores just in-frame clones and leaves some out. This sample has under 200,000 clones, with 50% to 70% found just once. Regarding treatment: oral pan-JAK inhibitor, 5-10 mg twice daily. The material sequenced was CD4+ T cells sorted from blood, taken at week 4, from a patient treated with tofacitinib. The receptors shown here come from a human donor with alopecia areata.

The chain joins TRBV7-2 to TRBJ2-1; the D gene is possibly TRBD2 (5 bases). The ends were cut back, 1 base at V and 2 bases at J, with 9 bases in the middle. The CDR3 spans 15 residues. CDR1 and CDR2 from the germline V gene are SGHTA and FQGNSA. Here the CDR3 DNA reads TGTGCCAGCAGCTTAGAGCCTAGCACCTACAATGAGCAGTTCTTC. It specifies CASSLEPSTYNEQFF.

V is TRBV25-1 and J is TRBJ2-7; tentatively, D is TRBD2 (6 bases). This CDR3 contains 14 residues. V was shortened by 2 bases and J by 1 base, with 9 bases between the two germline ends. The germline gives CDR1 MGHDK, CDR2 SYGVNS. The CDR3, as DNA: TGTGCCAGCAGTGAAATGCGGGGATCCTACGAGCAGTACTTC. This translates into CASSEMRGSYEQYF.

In its sample, this clone was seen once. V and J are TRBV25-1 and TRBJ1-6; D is unresolved. The CDR3 has 15 residues. V lost 1 base, J lost 10 bases, and 14 bases lay in between. The V gene's germline CDR1 is MGHDK and CDR2 SYGVNS. The CDR3 sequence is CASSESKGGGSPLHF. CDR3 bases: TGTGCCAGCAGTGAATCTAAGGGCGGAGGGTCACCCCTCCACTTT.

The genes are TRBV11-2 and TRBJ2-5, with 9 nucleotides matching TRBD2. The germline V gene has CDR1 SGHAT and CDR2 FQNNGV. The CDR3 is 14 residues long. V shed 5 bases and J 1 base; nucleotides not matched to a gene: 2. The CDR3 DNA is TGTGCCAGCAGCCCGGGACTAGCCCAAGAGACCCAGTACTTC. This gives the protein CASSPGLAQETQYF.

This clone was counted a single time. The V gene is TRBV7-9, the J gene TRBJ1-2; a possible D gene is TRBD1 (5 bases). Trimming cost V 1 base and J 6 bases, with 12 bases left between them. CDR3 length: 14 amino acids. From germline, CDR1 is SEHNR and CDR2 FQNEAQ (reference sequence). CDR3: CASSLVPGRDGYTF. Here the CDR3 DNA reads TGTGCCAGCAGCTTAGTCCCAGGGAGAGATGGCTACACCTTC.

The chain has TRBV30 and TRBJ1-6; 9 bases are shared with TRBD1. Germline V lookup: CDR1 GTSNPN, CDR2 SVGIG (reference sequence). This CDR3 is built from 13 residues. After removal of 8 bases from V and 6 bases from J, the junction contained 5 bases not matched to a gene. The CDR3 bases are TGTGCCGGGACAGGGAGTGTTAATTCACCCCTCCACTTT. Its protein is CAGTGSVNSPLHF. The whole variable domain, filled in from reference TRBV30 and TRBJ1-6, reads SQTIHQWPATLVQPVGSPLSLECTVEGTSNPNLYWYRQAAGRGLQLLFYSVGIGQISSEVPQNLSASRPQDRQFILSSKKLLLSDSGFYLCAGTGSVNSPLHFGNGTRLTVT.

The V call is TRBV29-1, the J call TRBJ1-1; no definite D call. This CDR3 region has 10 residues. CDR1 SQVTM and CDR2 ANQGSEA come from the germline V gene. The ends were cut back, 5 bases at V and 3 bases at J, with 4 bases in the middle. CDR3 loop: CSVLDTEAFF. CDR3 DNA: TGCAGCGTTTTGGACACTGAAGCTTTCTTT.

The genes are TRBV5-1 and TRBJ2-2; D is uncertain. The CDR3 sequence is 15 residues long. CDR1 SGHRS and CDR2 YFSETQ come from the germline V gene. Deletions cut 2 bases from V and 0 bases from J, with 8 bases between. The CDR3 reads CASSFQSANTGELFF. The DNA of the CDR3 is TGCGCCAGCAGCTTCCAGTCGGCGAACACCGGGGAGCTGTTTTTT.